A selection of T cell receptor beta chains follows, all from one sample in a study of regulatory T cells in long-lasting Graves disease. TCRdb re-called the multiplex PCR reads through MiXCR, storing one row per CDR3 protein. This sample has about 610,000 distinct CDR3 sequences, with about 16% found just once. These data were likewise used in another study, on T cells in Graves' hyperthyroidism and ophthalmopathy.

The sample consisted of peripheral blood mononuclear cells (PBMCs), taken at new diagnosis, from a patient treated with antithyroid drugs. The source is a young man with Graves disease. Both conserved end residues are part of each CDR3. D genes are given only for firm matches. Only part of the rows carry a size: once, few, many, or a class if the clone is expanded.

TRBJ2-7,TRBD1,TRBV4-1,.,CASSTRTGGHEQYF,TGCGCCAGCAGCACCAGGACAGGGGGGCACGAGCAGTACTTC
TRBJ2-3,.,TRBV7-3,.,CASSLAWKGRRTDTQYF,TGTGCCAGCAGCTTAGCCTGGAAGGGGCGAAGGACAGATACGCAGTATTTT
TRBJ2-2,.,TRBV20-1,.,CSARQGQGYTGELFF,TGCAGTGCTAGACAAGGCCAGGGCTACACCGGGGAGCTGTTTTTT
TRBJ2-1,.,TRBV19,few,CASSIVRDSYNEQFF,TGTGCCAGTAGTATAGTCAGGGATTCCTACAATGAGCAGTTCTTC
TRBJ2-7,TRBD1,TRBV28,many,CASSPGTGGDEQYF,TGTGCCAGCAGTCCCGGGACAGGGGGCGACGAGCAGTACTTC
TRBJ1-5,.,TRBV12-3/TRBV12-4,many,CASSSHEGGNQPQHF,TGTGCCAGCAGTTCCCACGAGGGAGGCAATCAGCCCCAGCATTTT
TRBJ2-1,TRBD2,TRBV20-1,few,CSARARLAEPPKNEQFF,TGCAGTGCTAGAGCTCGGCTAGCGGAACCCCCGAAGAATGAGCAGTTCTTC
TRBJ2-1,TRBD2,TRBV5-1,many,CASSLAAGVGSEQFF,TGCGCCAGCAGCTTGGCCGCGGGAGTGGGTAGTGAGCAGTTCTTC
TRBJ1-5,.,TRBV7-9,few,CASSPVGGQPQHF,TGTGCCAGCAGCCCAGTGGGGGGACAGCCCCAGCATTTT
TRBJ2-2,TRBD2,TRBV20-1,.,CSGAIAGRGTGELFF,TGCAGTGGGGCAATAGCGGGCCGAGGCACCGGGGAGCTGTTTTTT
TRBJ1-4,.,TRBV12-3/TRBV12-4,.,CASSLSVWGAREKKLFF,TGTGCCAGCAGTTTAAGCGTTTGGGGAGCTAGGGAAAAAAAACTGTTTTTT
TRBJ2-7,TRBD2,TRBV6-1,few,CASSPSGRVGEQYF,TGTGCCAGCAGTCCTAGCGGGAGGGTGGGAGAGCAGTACTTC
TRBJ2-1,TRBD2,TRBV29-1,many,CSVPTTSGRAHEQFF,TGCAGCGTTCCCACGACTAGCGGGAGGGCCCATGAGCAGTTCTTC
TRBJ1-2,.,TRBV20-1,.,CSARAQWNYGYTF,TGCAGTGCTAGAGCCCAGTGGAACTATGGCTACACCTTC
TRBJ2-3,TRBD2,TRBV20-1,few,CSAKRRALAGRTDTQYF,TGCAGTGCGAAACGGAGGGCTTTAGCGGGACGCACAGATACGCAGTATTTT
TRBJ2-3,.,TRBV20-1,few,CSARDEYLGTDTQYF,TGCAGTGCTAGAGATGAATACTTGGGCACAGATACGCAGTATTTT
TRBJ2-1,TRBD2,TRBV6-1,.,CASNNGRDEQFF,TGTGCCAGCAACAACGGGAGGGATGAGCAGTTCTTC
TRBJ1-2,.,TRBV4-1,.,CASSLHPGGSDYGYTF,TGCGCCAGCAGCCTCCATCCCGGGGGGAGTGACTATGGCTACACCTTC
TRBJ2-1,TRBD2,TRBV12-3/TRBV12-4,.,CASSLAASGSAFF,TGTGCCAGCAGTTTAGCGGCTAGCGGGAGTGCGTTCTTC
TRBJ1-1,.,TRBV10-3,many,CAIRTANTEAFF,TGTGCCATCAGAACAGCCAACACTGAAGCTTTCTTT
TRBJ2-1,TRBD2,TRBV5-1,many,CASSPSVRGGGDEQFF,TGCGCCAGCAGCCCCTCAGTACGGGGGGGCGGGGATGAGCAGTTCTTC
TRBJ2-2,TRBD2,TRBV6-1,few,CASSGRLAGTNTGELFF,TGTGCCAGCAGTGGCCGACTAGCGGGAACGAACACCGGGGAGCTGTTTTTT
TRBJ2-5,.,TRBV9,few,CASSVEKYQETQHF,TGTGCCAGCAGCGTAGAAAAGTACCAAGAGACCCAGCACTTC
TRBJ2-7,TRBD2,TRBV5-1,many,CASSTGLAVSSYEQYF,TGCGCCAGCAGCACCGGACTAGCGGTTAGCTCCTACGAGCAGTACTTC
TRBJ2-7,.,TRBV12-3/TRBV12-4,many,CASRGSQASREQYF,TGTGCCAGCAGGGGGTCACAAGCCTCCCGGGAGCAGTACTTC
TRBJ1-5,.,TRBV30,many,CAWSMGSNQPQHF,TGTGCCTGGAGTATGGGCAGCAATCAGCCCCAGCATTTT
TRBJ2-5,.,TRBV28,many,CASSLSGTETQYF,TGTGCCAGCAGTTTGTCAGGGACAGAGACCCAGTACTTC
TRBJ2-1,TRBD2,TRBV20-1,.,CSARGEHGRGTNEQFF,TGCAGTGCTAGAGGGGAGCATGGGAGGGGAACCAATGAGCAGTTCTTC
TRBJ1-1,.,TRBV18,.,CASSPAGRPEAFF,TGTGCCAGCTCACCCGCGGGACGTCCTGAAGCTTTCTTT
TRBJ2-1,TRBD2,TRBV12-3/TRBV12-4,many,CASTWGGYYNEQFF,TGTGCCAGCACCTGGGGGGGGTATTACAATGAGCAGTTCTTC
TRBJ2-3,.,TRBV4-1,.,CASSQGSITDTQYF,TGCGCCAGCAGCCAAGGGTCCATCACAGATACGCAGTATTTT
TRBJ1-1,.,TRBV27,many,CASSLILDPEGTEAFF,TGTGCCAGCAGTTTGATACTCGACCCCGAAGGGACTGAAGCTTTCTTT
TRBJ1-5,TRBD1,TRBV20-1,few,CSAREQGRDSLGNQPQHF,TGCAGTGCTAGAGAACAGGGGAGGGATTCCCTTGGCAATCAGCCCCAGCATTTT
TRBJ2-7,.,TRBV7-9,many,CASSWTVTSYEQYF,TGTGCCAGCAGCTGGACAGTGACCTCCTACGAGCAGTACTTC
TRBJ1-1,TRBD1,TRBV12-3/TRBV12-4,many,CASSTSGTGDGRTEAFF,TGTGCCAGCAGTACTTCCGGGACAGGGGACGGAAGGACTGAAGCTTTCTTT
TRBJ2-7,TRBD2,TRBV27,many,CASSTIIDPASGRADYEQYF,TGTGCCAGCAGTACTATTATCGACCCAGCAAGCGGGAGGGCCGACTACGAGCAGTACTTC
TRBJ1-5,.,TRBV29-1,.,CSAFSPGSNRPQHF,TGCAGCGCCTTTTCGCCGGGGAGCAATCGGCCCCAGCATTTT
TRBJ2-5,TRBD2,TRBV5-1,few,CASSLIYLAGGETQYF,TGCGCCAGCAGCTTGATTTACCTAGCGGGAGGGGAGACCCAGTACTTC
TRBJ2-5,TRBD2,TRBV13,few,CASSLGGTSLLLPQYF,TGTGCCAGCAGCTTAGGTGGGACTAGTCTTTTACTGCCCCAGTACTTC
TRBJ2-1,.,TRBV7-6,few,CASSLVVTGTNGNEQFF,TGTGCCAGCAGCTTGGTTGTTACCGGGACCAACGGCAATGAGCAGTTCTTC
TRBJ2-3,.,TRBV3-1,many,CASSQVSGRSSTDTQYF,TGTGCCAGCAGCCAAGTTAGCGGCAGGAGTAGCACAGATACGCAGTATTTT
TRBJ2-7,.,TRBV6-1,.,CASSEWDRYF,TGTGCCAGCAGTGAATGGGACCGCTACTTC